The 15 T cell receptor beta chains given below trace back to one sample, sequenced in a study of T cell clonotyping in hematopoietic cell transplantation. Sequencing was performed with immunoSEQ multiplex PCR; in TCRdb, only in-frame clones are kept and a portion is missing. Among tens of thousands of clones listed, 90% were seen once. The sample's time point: recipient sample about 28 days before transplant, after cytoreduction. The source material was peripheral blood mononuclear cells, sampled before stem cell transplant. These receptors came from a man aged 18 to 30 with biphenotypic leukemia. Some clones in this sample may be carry-over from other donors' samples.

The rearrangement links TRBV2 to TRBJ2-3; D is undetermined. With 8 bases removed from V and 3 bases from J, the gap between germline ends came to 12 bases. This CDR3 is built from 13 residues. Germline CDR1 and CDR2: SNHLY and FYNNEI. This CDR3 is CASVYHPTDTQYF. CDR3 nucleotide sequence: TGTGCCAGCGTCTACCACCCTACAGATACGCAGTATTTT.

The V gene is TRBV5-4, the J gene TRBJ2-1; 9 nucleotides match TRBD2. This CDR3 contains 15 residues. V shed 4 bases, J shed 7 bases, and the junction held 9 bases outside the gene matches. Germline V gene sequence: CDR1 SGHNT, CDR2 YYREEE (reference sequence). CDR3 sequence (DNA): TGTGCCAGCAGCACGGGACTAGCAATCGGGAATGAGCAGTTCTTC. It is translated as CASSTGLAIGNEQFF.

The chain is built from TRBV27 and TRBJ1-5; tentatively, D is TRBD1 (5 bases). V shed 7 bases and J shed 9 bases, with 19 bases lying between them. The CDR3 extends over 14 amino acids. Germline V gene sequence: CDR1 MNHEY, CDR2 SMNVEV (reference sequence). CDR3 DNA sequence: TGTGCCAGCAAATATACCGGGGACCAAAGGCCCCAGCATTTT. Amino acid sequence: CASKYTGDQRPQHF.

In DNA form, the CDR3 reads TGTGCCAGCAGAAACCAGGACGGAGACTACGAGCAGTACTTC. This translates into CASRNQDGDYEQYF. The rearrangement joins TRBV6-5 to TRBJ2-7; D unresolved. Germline V gives CDR1 MNHEY, CDR2 SVGAGI. Trimming removed 6 bases at V and 3 bases at J, with 15 bases between. This CDR3 has 14 residues.

The V call is TRBV4-1, the J call TRBJ1-6, with no clear D. The germline V and J ends were trimmed by 1 base and 8 bases, with 15 bases remaining between them. The CDR3 covers 16 residues. Germline assignment: CDR1 MGHRA and CDR2 YSYEKL. The CDR3 sequence: CASSQVSGYSYSPLHF. The CDR3 DNA is TGCGCCAGCAGCCAAGTGAGCGGATACAGCTATTCACCCCTCCACTTT.

This chain uses TRBV6-5 with TRBJ2-7; tentative D call: TRBD1 (5 bases). Germline V gene data show CDR1 as MNHEY and CDR2 as SVGAGI. Between the trimmed V and J ends, which lost 5 bases and 7 bases, there was a span of 12 bases. This CDR3 has 12 residues. The CDR3: CASSHLTGEQYF. The DNA for the CDR3 is TGTGCCAGCAGTCACCTTACAGGAGAGCAGTACTTC.

The DNA for the CDR3 is TGTGCCAGCAGTGAACTCCAGACAGGGGGGGCCAAAAACATTCAGTACTTC. Protein: CASSELQTGGAKNIQYF. This chain connects TRBV6-1 to TRBJ2-4; 9 bases agree with TRBD1. V dropped 2 bases and J dropped 1; count of bases not matched to a gene: 6. CDR3 length equals 17 residues. Looked up from germline, CDR1 is MNHNS and CDR2 is SASEGT.

Notes on this clone: A clone one base away is much larger, so this may be a read error. This chain connects TRBV11-3 to TRBJ1-5; D is unclear. The CDR3 covers 13 residues. Deletions cut 2 bases from V and 2 bases from J, with 4 bases between. Germline loops: CDR1 SGHNT, CDR2 YENEEA. The CDR3 nucleotides are TGTGCCAGCAGCTTAAAGGGCAATCAGCCCCAGCATTTT. As protein: CASSLKGNQPQHF. The full variable domain, its missing parts supplied by reference TRBV11-3 and TRBJ1-5, is EAGVVQSPRYKIIEKKQPVAFWCNPISGHNTLYWYLQNLGQGPELLIRYENEEAVDDSQLPKDRFSAERLKGVDSTLKIQPAELGDSAVYLCASSLKGNQPQHFGDGTRLSIL.

The V call is TRBV6-1, the J call TRBJ2-3; 9 nucleotides align to TRBD1. The V and J ends lost 1 base and 4 bases, in that order; junction bases with no gene match: 0. CDR1 is MNHNS and CDR2 is SASEGT in the germline V gene. The CDR3 loop spans 14 amino acids. The CDR3 bases are TGTGCCAGCAGTGAAGGACAGGGGGCAGATACGCAGTATTTT. This translates into CASSEGQGADTQYF.

This chain uses TRBV6-1 with TRBJ1-1; no definite D call. CDR1 and CDR2 from the germline V gene are MNHNS and SASEGT. The CDR3 consists of 14 residues. Trimming left V 4 bases short and J 6 bases short, with 15 bases between. The CDR3 sequence is CASSGPGSEAEAFF. CDR3 nucleotide sequence: TGTGCCAGCAGTGGGCCGGGGTCAGAGGCTGAAGCTTTCTTT.

This clone appeared a single time. The chain employs TRBV4-3 and TRBJ2-3; D not certain. The CDR3 runs to 14 residues. Trimming pared 5 bases from V and 0 bases from J, leaving 9 bases between. Germline CDR1 is LGHNA and CDR2 is YSLEER. The CDR3 sequence is CASSARLSTDTQYF. Written as DNA, the CDR3 is TGCGCCAGCAGCGCCCGACTCAGCACAGATACGCAGTATTTT.

The V and J genes are TRBV19 and TRBJ2-4, with D unresolved. The germline V gene encodes CDR1 LNHDA and CDR2 SQIVND (reference sequence). The CDR3 length is 17 residues. Deletions cut 3 bases from V and 8 bases from J, with 23 bases between. CDR3: CASSMSSSSLGFDIQYF. The CDR3 region has the DNA TGTGCCAGTAGTATGTCGTCCTCCTCTCTTGGTTTCGACATTCAGTACTTC.

The chain links TRBV19 to TRBJ2-4, with D possibly matching TRBD1 (5 bases). The CDR3 totals 15 residues. Trimming shortened V by 6 bases and J by 0 bases, and 12 bases separated the two germline ends. Germline V gene lookup returns CDR1 LNHDA and CDR2 SQIVND (reference sequence). The CDR3 protein is CASSDSLLAKNIQYF. DNA of the CDR3: TGTGCCAGTAGCGACAGTCTACTAGCCAAAAACATTCAGTACTTC.

The CDR3, as DNA: TGTGCCAGCAGTATCGAGGTCTACGAGCAGTACTTC. This gives the protein CASSIEVYEQYF. The chain uses TRBV6-6 and TRBJ2-7; D not certain. CDR3 length equals 12 residues. V dropped 5 bases and J dropped 3 bases, with 8 bases sitting between them. Germline V lookup: CDR1 MNHNY, CDR2 SVGAGI (reference sequence).

V and J are TRBV6-5 and TRBJ1-1; the D is unclear. The CDR3 sequence is 13 residues long. Germline values: CDR1 MNHEY, CDR2 SVGAGI. V was trimmed by 2 bases and J by 4 bases, leaving 8 bases between them. The CDR3 region has the DNA TGTGCCAGCAGTTACGGAGCAGGCACTGAAGCTTTCTTT. Its translation: CASSYGAGTEAFF.